This T cell receptor (beta chain) was captured in a study of shared T cell receptors in the human thymus. TCRdb's table, derived via immunoSEQ multiplex PCR, lists solely in-frame clones and lacks some. The table records around 730,000 clones, 70% to 90% of them present only once. Germline V gene data show CDR1 as SGDLS and CDR2 as YYNGEE. Trimming pared 4 bases from V and 4 bases from J, leaving 18 bases between. The CDR3 has 17 residues. This clone appeared a few times. The data also belong to a second study, concerning human thymus T cells. This second study notes: Thymus pieces cut out during corrective heart surgery were the tissue that was used. Thymic as well as blood repertoires seemed to favor certain V and J genes unevenly.

This clonotype was sampled from a girl under three years old with a congenital heart defect. Sequencing used thymocytes. The J gene is TRBJ1-6, the V gene TRBV9, with D possibly TRBD1 on 6 matching bases. CDR3 nucleotide sequence: TGTGCCAGCAGCACTTCCCTGGACAGTTATTATAATTCACCCCTCCACTTT. This gives the protein CASSTSLDSYYNSPLHF.